The 27 T cell receptor beta chains below all came from one sample that was sequenced in a study of a mutant IDH1 vaccine in newly diagnosed glioma. Time point here: week 47, end of study. The investigators gave 300 ug of mutant IDH1 20-mer peptide in each vaccine dose, together with topical imiquimod. Using immunoSEQ multiplex PCR, the repertoire was profiled, and TCRdb retains in-frame clones only, with some absent. The table includes fewer than 85,000 clones, about 81% detected once. For these receptors, no antigen is known. The input for sequencing was PBMCs, taken from a glioma patient whose treatment included an IDH1 peptide vaccine. The receptors derive from a man aged 35-49 years with glioma.

The V call is TRBV7-2, the J call TRBJ2-4; D possibly corresponds to TRBD2 (5 bases). V gave up 1 base and J gave up 6 bases, with 13 bases separating them. Germline V gene sequence: CDR1 SGHTA, CDR2 FQGNSA. The CDR3 consists of 15 residues. The CDR3 nucleotides are TGTGCCAGCAGCTTAGGGAGGACTCCGGGAAACATTCAGTACTTC. Amino acid sequence: CASSLGRTPGNIQYF.

This clone has a count of ten or more. The chain carries TRBV28 and TRBJ1-5; D remains unclear. The germline V gene has CDR1 MDHEN and CDR2 SYDVKM. The length of the CDR3 is 14 residues. V was cut by 1 base and J by 3 bases, with 7 bases left in between. The CDR3 is CASSLSGINQPQHF. The CDR3 DNA is TGTGCCAGCAGTTTATCAGGAATCAATCAGCCCCAGCATTTT.

J is TRBJ2-3 and V is TRBV6-5, with D uncertain. Germline lookup yields CDR1 MNHEY and CDR2 SVGAGI. Trimming took 6 bases from V and 0 from J, leaving 10 bases between them. The CDR3 consists of 14 residues. In DNA, the CDR3 is TGTGCCAGCAGCCTTATTTCGAGCACAGATACGCAGTATTTT. Translating gives CASSLISSTDTQYF.

This clone was seen just once. The rearrangement uses TRBV4-1 and TRBJ1-2; possible D gene TRBD1, 5 bases. The CDR3 is 13 amino acids. V was trimmed by 1 base and J by 7 bases, leaving 10 bases between them. Germline CDR1 and CDR2: MGHRA and YSYEKL. The CDR3 DNA reads TGCGCCAGCAGCCAAGTGGGGGGGTTTGGCTACACCTTC. It translates to CASSQVGGFGYTF.

The chain carries TRBV15 and TRBJ1-1, with TRBD1 identical over 9 bases. This CDR3 comprises 15 residues. CDR1 and CDR2 from the germline V gene are LNHNV and YYDKDF (reference sequence). V gave up 2 bases and J gave up 7 bases; unmatched junction bases: 8. Here the CDR3 DNA reads TGTGCCACCAGCAGATACAGGGGGCGCGCAGATGAAGCTTTCTTT. This translates into CATSRYRGRADEAFF.

There are a few counts of this clone. The CDR3 DNA is TGTGCCAGCAGCGCGCGCGTTCGGGCCCAAGAGACCCAGTACTTC. This translates into CASSARVRAQETQYF. This chain joins TRBV11-2 and TRBJ2-5; no clear D. CDR3 length: 15 residues. V shed 5 bases and J shed 1 base, with 14 bases lying between them. Germline V gene sequence: CDR1 SGHAT, CDR2 FQNNGV. Full variable domain (rest looked up from reference TRBV11-2 and TRBJ2-5): EAGVAQSPRYKIIEKRQSVAFWCNPISGHATLYWYQQILGQGPKLLIQFQNNGVVDDSQLPKDRFSAERLKGVDSTLKIQPAKLEDSAVYLCASSARVRAQETQYFGPGTRLLVL.

The chain is built from TRBV7-2 and TRBJ2-3, with 7 bases fitting TRBD1. CDR3 size: 14 residues. Germline V gene lookup returns CDR1 SGHTA and CDR2 FQGNSA. V was pared by 0 bases and J by 5 bases, with 2 bases of the junction left unmatched. CDR3 residues: CASSLAQGRDTQYF. CDR3 nucleotide sequence: TGTGCCAGCAGCTTAGCACAGGGGAGAGATACGCAGTATTTT.

V usage is TRBV7-7 and J usage is TRBJ1-4; a weak D match, TRBD1 (5 bases). This CDR3 is built from 13 residues. The germline V gene has CDR1 SSHAT and CDR2 FNYEAQ (reference sequence). Here the CDR3 DNA reads TGTGCTACAAGTCGGGGGACTAATGAAAAACTGTTTTTT. Its protein product is CATSRGTNEKLFF. Full variable domain (remainder filled in from reference TRBV7-7 and TRBJ1-4): GAGVSQSPRYKVTKRGQDVTLRCDPISSHATLYWYQQALGQGPEFLTYFNYEAQPDKSGLPSDRFSAERPEGSISTLTIQRTEQRDSAMYRCATSRGTNEKLFFGSGTQLSVL.

CDR3 sequence: CASTLGQSEETQYF. The CDR3 DNA follows: TGTGCCAGCACCTTGGGACAGAGTGAAGAGACCCAGTACTTC. The V call is TRBV6-1, the J call TRBJ2-5, with 7 bases fitting TRBD1. After removal of 7 bases from V and 3 bases from J, the junction contained 8 bases not matched to a gene. CDR3 size: 14 residues. CDR1 and CDR2 (germline): MNHNS, SASEGT.

The chain carries TRBV5-1 and TRBJ2-7; TRBD2 matches 16 bases. The ends lost 4 bases at V and 7 bases at J; junction bases unmatched: 8. The CDR3 is 16 residues long. Per the germline V gene, CDR1 is SGHRS and CDR2 is YFSETQ. CDR3 amino acids: CASSPGLAGGRWEQYF. The CDR3 DNA follows: TGCGCCAGCAGCCCGGGACTAGCGGGGGGGCGCTGGGAGCAGTACTTC.

The chain has TRBV10-3 and TRBJ2-3, with D possibly being TRBD1 (6 bases). The CDR3 length is 14 residues. Trimming stripped 3 bases from V and 3 bases from J, with 10 bases between. Germline V CDR1 and CDR2: ENHRY, SYGVKD. The CDR3 region has the DNA TGTGCCATCAGTGACACGGGACAAACAGATACGCAGTATTTT. Amino acid sequence: CAISDTGQTDTQYF.

This clone has only a few counts. This chain joins TRBV19 and TRBJ1-2; D may be TRBD1 (5 bases). Germline V gives CDR1 LNHDA, CDR2 SQIVND (reference sequence). The CDR3 contains 16 residues. The V end was cut by 6 bases, the J end by 3 bases, with 20 bases between. The CDR3 here is CASSAPEQVRDYGYTF. CDR3 nucleotide sequence: TGTGCCAGTAGCGCACCGGAACAGGTTAGGGACTATGGCTACACCTTC.

The chain recombines TRBV30 with TRBJ2-1; D call uncertain. Germline V CDR1 and CDR2: GTSNPN, SVGIG (reference sequence). V was shortened by 0 bases and J by 8 bases, with 8 bases between the two germline ends. CDR3 length: 12 amino acids. The CDR3 region has the DNA TGTGCCTGGAGTGTATTGTGGTATGAGCAGTTCTTC. Amino acids: CAWSVLWYEQFF.

This chain uses TRBV4-2 with TRBJ2-7; 7 bases map to TRBD2. The junction had 12 bases not matched to a gene; V was cut back by 5 bases and J by 5 bases. The CDR3 has 15 residues. CDR1 LGHNA and CDR2 YNFKEQ come from the germline V gene. The CDR3 loop is CASSSDPTSSHEQYF. As DNA, the CDR3 is TGTGCCAGCAGCTCCGATCCGACTAGCAGCCACGAGCAGTACTTC.

The gene calls are TRBV6-1 and TRBJ2-5, with 12 bases fitting TRBD2. The CDR3 spans 15 residues. Trimming took 5 bases from V and 5 from J; bases not matched to a gene: 6. Germline assignment: CDR1 MNHNS and CDR2 SASEGT. The CDR3 DNA reads as TGTGCCAGCAGTCCCCTAGCGGGAGGGGGGGAGACCCAGTACTTC. Amino acids: CASSPLAGGGETQYF.

The gene calls are TRBV9 and TRBJ2-2; D remains unclear. This CDR3 has 12 residues. V lost 4 bases to trimming and J lost 3 bases, with 4 bases between them. Germline lookup yields CDR1 SGDLS and CDR2 YYNGEE. This chain's CDR3 is CASSLYTGELFF. Written as DNA, the CDR3 is TGTGCCAGCAGCCTTTACACCGGGGAGCTGTTTTTT.

The table lists this clone with many counts. Other DNA sequences within the sample encode an identical CDR3. This chain joins TRBV4-3 and TRBJ2-7; D call uncertain. Per germline, CDR1 LGHNA and CDR2 YSLEER. Trimming stripped 1 base from V and 2 bases from J, with 12 bases between. This CDR3 region has 15 residues. The CDR3 DNA follows: TGCGCCAGCAGCCAAGGGCCGGGCAAAACCTACGAGCAGTACTTC. Encoded protein: CASSQGPGKTYEQYF.

The V call is TRBV5-1, the J call TRBJ2-3; possible D gene TRBD2, 6 bases. This CDR3 contains 15 residues. V shed 4 bases and J shed 1 base, with 13 bases lying between them. The germline gives CDR1 SGHRS, CDR2 YFSETQ. The CDR3 spells CASSRLPSGTDTQYF. CDR3 nucleotide sequence: TGCGCCAGCAGCCGACTGCCTAGCGGCACAGATACGCAGTATTTT. The full variable domain, rest sourced from reference TRBV5-1 and TRBJ2-3, is KAGVTQTPRYLIKTRGQQVTLSCSPISGHRSVSWYQQTPGQGLQFLFEYFSETQRNKGNFPGRFSGRQFSNSRSEMNVSTLELGDSALYLCASSRLPSGTDTQYFGPGTRLTVL.

The gene calls are TRBV29-1 and TRBJ2-7; 14 nucleotides match TRBD2. V gave up 6 bases and J gave up 7 bases; unmatched junction bases: 11. This CDR3 has 15 residues. Germline V gives CDR1 SQVTM, CDR2 ANQGSEA. In DNA, the CDR3 is TGCAGCGTGGGGGGACTAGCGGGAGTCTTTGGTGAGCAGTACTTC. The encoded protein is CSVGGLAGVFGEQYF.

In this sample, this clone turned up once. V is TRBV18 and J is TRBJ1-2; a weak D match, TRBD1 (6 bases). CDR1 and CDR2 (germline): KGHSH, LQKENI. V was trimmed by 3 bases and J by 4 bases, leaving 9 bases between them. The CDR3 runs to 13 residues. The CDR3 here is CASSPSQGYGYTF. The CDR3 nucleotides read TGTGCCAGCTCACCTTCACAGGGCTATGGCTACACCTTC.

V and J are TRBV5-6 and TRBJ1-5, with D perhaps matching TRBD1 (6 bases). The CDR3 runs 13 residues. From germline, CDR1 is SGHDT and CDR2 YYEEEE. V lost 4 bases, J lost 7 bases, and 12 bases lay in between. The CDR3 is CASSLSQGQPQHF. CDR3 in DNA: TGTGCCAGCAGCCTATCACAGGGACAGCCCCAGCATTTT.

The J gene is TRBJ2-3, the V gene TRBV5-6, with 12 bases lining up with TRBD2. Germline V gene sequence: CDR1 SGHDT, CDR2 YYEEEE. V gave up 2 bases and J gave up 5 bases; unmatched junction bases: 6. The length of the CDR3 is 16 residues. In DNA form, the CDR3 reads TGTGCCAGCAGCTTCAGGACTAGCGGGGTAAGAGATACGCAGTATTTT. Its protein is CASSFRTSGVRDTQYF.

The V and J genes are TRBV4-1 and TRBJ2-7; D unresolved. The V end lost 1 base, the J end lost 1 base, and 5 bases lay between the germline ends. The CDR3 extends over 13 amino acids. Germline values: CDR1 MGHRA, CDR2 YSYEKL. The CDR3 region has the DNA TGCGCCAGCAGCCAAGGCGGATCCTACGAGCAGTACTTC. Protein sequence: CASSQGGSYEQYF.

The V and J genes are TRBV15 and TRBJ1-4, with a weak D call TRBD1 (5 bases). V lost 2 bases and J lost 5, with 12 bases in between. The V gene's germline CDR1 is LNHNV and CDR2 YYDKDF (reference sequence). The CDR3 is made up of 15 amino acids. CDR3 DNA: TGTGCCACCAGCAGACAGGGCGAGGGGAATGAAAAACTGTTTTTT. It yields the protein CATSRQGEGNEKLFF.

This clone was seen a single time. The V gene is TRBV4-2, the J gene TRBJ2-3, with 16 bases matching TRBD2. The V gene's germline CDR1 is LGHNA and CDR2 YNFKEQ. After removal of 3 bases from V and 1 base from J, the junction contained 7 bases not matched to a gene. This CDR3 region has 19 residues. This chain's CDR3 is CASSQTGTSGGARTDTQYF. The CDR3 bases are TGTGCCAGCAGCCAGACCGGGACTAGCGGGGGGGCCCGCACAGATACGCAGTATTTT.

The J gene is TRBJ2-2, the V gene TRBV2; weak D call: TRBD2 (5 bases). This CDR3 spans 12 amino acids. Trimming cost V 6 bases and J 7 bases, with 9 bases left between them. The germline CDR1 and CDR2 sequences are SNHLY and FYNNEI. The CDR3 loop reads CASSLANGELFF. The CDR3 DNA reads TGTGCCAGCAGCTTAGCGAACGGGGAGCTGTTTTTT.

The V call is TRBV13, the J call TRBJ2-7, with D perhaps matching TRBD1 or TRBD2 (5 bases each). Germline CDR1 reads PRHDT; CDR2 reads FYEKMQ (reference sequence). The CDR3 spans 14 residues. The ends were cut back, 4 bases at V and 3 bases at J, with 13 bases in the middle. CDR3 in amino acids: CASSSGTPDYEQYF. In DNA, the CDR3 is TGTGCCAGCAGCTCGGGGACCCCCGACTACGAGCAGTACTTC.